The following is a T cell receptor beta chain sequence with its context. The antigen remains unidentified. This CDR3 has 14 residues. The ends were cut back, 2 bases at V and 9 bases at J, with 14 bases in the middle. CDR1 is SGHTA, CDR2 FQGTGA, per germline. The data belong to a study of T cells after posttransplantation cyclophosphamide. Whole-study findings and limits: After PTCy, TRB diversity resembled that of CNI/methotrexate controls.

TCRdb's table, derived via immunoSEQ multiplex PCR, lists solely in-frame clones and lacks some. The data contain under 7,000 clones, 65% to 85% of them singletons. V usage is TRBV7-3 and J usage is TRBJ2-1; a weak D match, TRBD1 (6 bases). The source material was memory CD4+ T cells sorted from blood. The receptor was derived from a woman between 45 and 65 years old in good health and a related stem cell transplant donor. The CDR3 region is CASSLGVRGGEQFF. CDR3 nucleotides: TGTGCCAGCAGCTTAGGTGTCAGGGGCGGTGAGCAGTTCTTC.